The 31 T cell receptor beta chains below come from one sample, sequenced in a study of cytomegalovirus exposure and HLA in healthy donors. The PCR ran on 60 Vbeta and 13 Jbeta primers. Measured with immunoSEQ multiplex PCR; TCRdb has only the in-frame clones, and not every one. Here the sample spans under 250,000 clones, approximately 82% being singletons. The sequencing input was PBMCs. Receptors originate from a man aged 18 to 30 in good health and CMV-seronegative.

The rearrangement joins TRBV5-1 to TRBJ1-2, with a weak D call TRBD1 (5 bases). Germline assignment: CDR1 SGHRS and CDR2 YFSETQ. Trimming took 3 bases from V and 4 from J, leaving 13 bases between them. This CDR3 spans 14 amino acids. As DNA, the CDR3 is TGCGCCAGCAGCTACTCGGGGGGTTCCTATGGCTACACCTTC. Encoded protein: CASSYSGGSYGYTF.

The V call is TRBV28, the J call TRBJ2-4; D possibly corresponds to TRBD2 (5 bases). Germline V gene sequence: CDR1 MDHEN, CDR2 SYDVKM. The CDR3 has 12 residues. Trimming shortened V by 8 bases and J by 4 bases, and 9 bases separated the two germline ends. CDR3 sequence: CASLGNKNIQYF. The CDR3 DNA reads TGTGCCAGCCTCGGGAATAAAAACATTCAGTACTTC. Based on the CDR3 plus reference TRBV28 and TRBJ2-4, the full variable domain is DVKVTQSSRYLVKRTGEKVFLECVQDMDHENMFWYRQDPGLGLRLIYFSYDVKMKEKGDIPEGYSVSREKKERFSLILESASTNQTSMYLCASLGNKNIQYFGAGTRLSVL.

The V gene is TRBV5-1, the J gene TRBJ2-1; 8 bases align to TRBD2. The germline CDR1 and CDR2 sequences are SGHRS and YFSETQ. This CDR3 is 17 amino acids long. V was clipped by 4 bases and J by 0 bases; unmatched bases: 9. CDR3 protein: CASSPTGGRNSYNEQFF. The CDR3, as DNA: TGCGCCAGCAGCCCCACAGGCGGGAGGAACTCCTACAATGAGCAGTTCTTC.

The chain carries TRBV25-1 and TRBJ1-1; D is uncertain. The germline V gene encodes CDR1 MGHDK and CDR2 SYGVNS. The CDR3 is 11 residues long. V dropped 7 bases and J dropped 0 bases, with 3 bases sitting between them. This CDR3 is CASTLNTEAFF. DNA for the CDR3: TGTGCCAGCACCTTGAACACTGAAGCTTTCTTT. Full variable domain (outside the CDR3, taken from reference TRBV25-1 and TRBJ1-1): EADIYQTPRYLVIGTGKKITLECSQTMGHDKMYWYQQDPGMELHLIHYSYGVNSTEKGDLSSESTVSRIRTEHFPLTLESARPSHTSQYLCASTLNTEAFFGQGTRLTVV.

The CDR3 spells CASRRGYNEQFF. As DNA, the CDR3 is TGTGCCAGCAGGAGGGGGTACAATGAGCAGTTCTTC. The chain has TRBV27 and TRBJ2-1, with a tentative D call TRBD1 (6 bases). Per germline, CDR1 MNHEY and CDR2 SMNVEV (reference sequence). The ends were cut back, 6 bases at V and 4 bases at J, with 7 bases in the middle. The CDR3 contains 12 residues.

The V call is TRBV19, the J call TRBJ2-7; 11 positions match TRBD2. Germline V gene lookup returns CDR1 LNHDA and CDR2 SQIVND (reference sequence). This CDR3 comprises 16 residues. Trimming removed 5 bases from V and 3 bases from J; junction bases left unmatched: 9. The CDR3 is CASSLVTGLAVYEQYF. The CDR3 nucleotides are TGTGCCAGTAGTCTGGTAACGGGACTAGCGGTCTACGAGCAGTACTTC.

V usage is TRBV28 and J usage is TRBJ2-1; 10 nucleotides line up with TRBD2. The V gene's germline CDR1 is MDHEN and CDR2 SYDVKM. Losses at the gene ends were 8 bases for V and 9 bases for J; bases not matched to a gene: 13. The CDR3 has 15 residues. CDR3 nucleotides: TGTGCCAGCGGGGGGTCTAGCGGGAGAGTGGGTGAGCAGTTCTTC. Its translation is CASGGSSGRVGEQFF.

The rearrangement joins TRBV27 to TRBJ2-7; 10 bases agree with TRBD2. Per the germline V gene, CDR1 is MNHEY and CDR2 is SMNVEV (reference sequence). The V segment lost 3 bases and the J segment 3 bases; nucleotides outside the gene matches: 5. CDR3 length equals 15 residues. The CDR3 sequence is CASSFRLAGIYEQYF. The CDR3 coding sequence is TGTGCCAGCAGTTTCCGACTAGCGGGTATCTACGAGCAGTACTTC.

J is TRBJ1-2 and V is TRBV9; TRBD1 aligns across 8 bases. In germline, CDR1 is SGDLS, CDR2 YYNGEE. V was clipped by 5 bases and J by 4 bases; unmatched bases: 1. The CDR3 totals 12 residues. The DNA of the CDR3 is TGTGCCAGCAGGGACAGGGCCTATGGCTACACCTTC. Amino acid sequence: CASRDRAYGYTF.

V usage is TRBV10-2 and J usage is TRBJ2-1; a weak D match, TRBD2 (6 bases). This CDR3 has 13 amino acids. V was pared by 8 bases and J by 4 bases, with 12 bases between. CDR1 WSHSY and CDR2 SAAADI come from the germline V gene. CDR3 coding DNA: TGCGCCAGCTCCCAGACTAGTTACAATGAGCAGTTCTTC. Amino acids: CASSQTSYNEQFF.

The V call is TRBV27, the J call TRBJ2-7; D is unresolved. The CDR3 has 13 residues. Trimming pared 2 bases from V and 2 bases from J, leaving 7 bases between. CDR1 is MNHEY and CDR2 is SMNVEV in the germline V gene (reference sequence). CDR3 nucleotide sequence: TGTGCCAGCAGTTTAACGGGTCCCTACGAGCAGTACTTC. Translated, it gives CASSLTGPYEQYF.

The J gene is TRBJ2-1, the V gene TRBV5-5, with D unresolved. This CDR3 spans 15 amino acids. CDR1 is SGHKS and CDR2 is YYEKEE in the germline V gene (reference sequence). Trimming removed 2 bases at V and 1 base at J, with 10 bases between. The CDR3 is CASSFALVSYNEQFF. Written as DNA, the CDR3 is TGTGCCAGCAGCTTCGCGCTAGTTTCCTACAATGAGCAGTTCTTC.

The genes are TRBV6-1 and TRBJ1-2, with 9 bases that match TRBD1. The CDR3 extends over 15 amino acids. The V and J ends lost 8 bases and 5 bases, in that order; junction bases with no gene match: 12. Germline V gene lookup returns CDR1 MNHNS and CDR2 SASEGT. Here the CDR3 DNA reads TGTGCCAGCCGGGACAGGGCGCTTGAAAGATATGGCTACACCTTC. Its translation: CASRDRALERYGYTF.

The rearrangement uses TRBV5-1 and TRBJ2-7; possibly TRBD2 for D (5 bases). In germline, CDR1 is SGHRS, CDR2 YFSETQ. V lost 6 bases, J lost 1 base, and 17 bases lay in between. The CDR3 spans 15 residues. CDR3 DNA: TGCGCCAGCACCCTCGAGGGCATTTCTTCCTACGAGCAGTACTTC. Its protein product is CASTLEGISSYEQYF. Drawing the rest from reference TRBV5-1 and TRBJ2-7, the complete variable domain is KAGVTQTPRYLIKTRGQQVTLSCSPISGHRSVSWYQQTPGQGLQFLFEYFSETQRNKGNFPGRFSGRQFSNSRSEMNVSTLELGDSALYLCASTLEGISSYEQYFGPGTRLTVT.

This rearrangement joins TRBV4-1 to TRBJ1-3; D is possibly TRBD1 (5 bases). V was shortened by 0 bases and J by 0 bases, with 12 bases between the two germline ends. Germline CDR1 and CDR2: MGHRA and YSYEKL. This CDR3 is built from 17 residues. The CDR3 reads CASSQDPGESSGNTIYF. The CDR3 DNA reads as TGCGCCAGCAGCCAAGATCCGGGGGAGAGCTCTGGAAACACCATATATTTT.

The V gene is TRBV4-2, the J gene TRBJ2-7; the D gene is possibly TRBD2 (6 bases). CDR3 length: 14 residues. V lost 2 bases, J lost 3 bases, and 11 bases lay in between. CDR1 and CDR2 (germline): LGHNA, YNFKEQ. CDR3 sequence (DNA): TGTGCCAGCAGCCAAAGGGCGGAGGGCTACGAGCAGTACTTC. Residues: CASSQRAEGYEQYF.

Here the CDR3 DNA reads TGTGCCAGCAGTTTTACAGGGAACTATGGCTACACCTTC. This sequence encodes CASSFTGNYGYTF. V is TRBV6-6 and J is TRBJ1-2, with D possibly matching TRBD1 (6 bases). The CDR3 covers 13 residues. Germline CDR1 reads MNHNY; CDR2 reads SVGAGI (reference sequence). V was shortened by 4 bases and J by 2 bases, with 8 bases between the two germline ends.

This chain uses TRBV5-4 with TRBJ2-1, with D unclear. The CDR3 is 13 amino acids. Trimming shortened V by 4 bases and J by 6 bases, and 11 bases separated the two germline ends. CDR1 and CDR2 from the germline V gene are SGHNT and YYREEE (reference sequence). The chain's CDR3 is CASSKTGFNEQFF. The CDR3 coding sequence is TGTGCCAGCAGCAAGACTGGATTCAATGAGCAGTTCTTC. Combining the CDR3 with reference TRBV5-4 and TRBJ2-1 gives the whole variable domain ETGVTQSPTHLIKTRGQQVTLRCSSQSGHNTVSWYQQALGQGPQFIFQYYREEENGRGNFPPRFSGLQFPNYSSELNVNALELDDSALYLCASSKTGFNEQFFGPGTRLTVL.

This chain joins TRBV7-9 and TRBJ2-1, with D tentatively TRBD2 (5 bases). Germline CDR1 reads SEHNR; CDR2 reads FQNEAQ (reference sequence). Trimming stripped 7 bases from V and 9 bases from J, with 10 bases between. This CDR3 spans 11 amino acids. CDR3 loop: CASTDGIEQFF. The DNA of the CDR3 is TGTGCCAGCACCGACGGGATTGAGCAGTTCTTC.

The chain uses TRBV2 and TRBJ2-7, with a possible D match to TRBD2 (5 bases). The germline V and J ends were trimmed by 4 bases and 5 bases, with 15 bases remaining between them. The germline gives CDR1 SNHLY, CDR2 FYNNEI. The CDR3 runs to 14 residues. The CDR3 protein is CASSAEVVADEQYF. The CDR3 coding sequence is TGTGCCAGCAGTGCGGAGGTGGTCGCGGACGAGCAGTACTTC.

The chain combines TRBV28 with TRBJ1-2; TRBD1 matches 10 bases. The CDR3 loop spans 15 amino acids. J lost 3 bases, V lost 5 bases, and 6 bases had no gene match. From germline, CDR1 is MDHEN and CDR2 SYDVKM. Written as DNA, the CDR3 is TGTGCCAGCAGTCCAAGGGACAGGGGTGACTATGGCTACACCTTC. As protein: CASSPRDRGDYGYTF.

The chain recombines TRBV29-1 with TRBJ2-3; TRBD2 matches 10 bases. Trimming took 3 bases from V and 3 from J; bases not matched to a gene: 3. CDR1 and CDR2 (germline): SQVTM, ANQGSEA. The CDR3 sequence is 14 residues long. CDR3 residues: CSVDQREGTDTQYF. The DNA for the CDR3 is TGCAGCGTTGACCAGCGGGAGGGTACAGATACGCAGTATTTT.

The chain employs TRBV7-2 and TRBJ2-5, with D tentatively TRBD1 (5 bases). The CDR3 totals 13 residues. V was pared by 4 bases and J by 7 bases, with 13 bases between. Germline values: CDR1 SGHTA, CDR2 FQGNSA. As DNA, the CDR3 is TGTGCCAGCAGCTCGGACACCACAGGGACCCAGTACTTC. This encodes CASSSDTTGTQYF.

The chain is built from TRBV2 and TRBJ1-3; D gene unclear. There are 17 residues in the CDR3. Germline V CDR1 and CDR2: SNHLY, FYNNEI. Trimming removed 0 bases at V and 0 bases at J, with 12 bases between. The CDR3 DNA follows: TGTGCCAGCAGTGAAGCTTCCGGACTTTACTCTGGAAACACCATATATTTT. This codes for CASSEASGLYSGNTIYF.

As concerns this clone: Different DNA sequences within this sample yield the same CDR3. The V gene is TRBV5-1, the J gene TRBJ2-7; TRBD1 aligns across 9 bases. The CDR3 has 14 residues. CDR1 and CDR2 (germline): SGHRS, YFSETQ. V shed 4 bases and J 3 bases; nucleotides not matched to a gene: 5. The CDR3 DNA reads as TGCGCCAGCAGCCCGACAGGGGGGAGCTACGAGCAGTACTTC. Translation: CASSPTGGSYEQYF.

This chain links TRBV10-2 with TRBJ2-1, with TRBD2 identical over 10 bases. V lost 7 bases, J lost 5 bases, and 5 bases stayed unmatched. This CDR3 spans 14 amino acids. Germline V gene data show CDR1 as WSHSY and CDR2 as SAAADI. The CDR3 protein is CASTLAGAHNEQFF. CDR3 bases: TGCGCCAGCACCCTAGCGGGAGCACACAATGAGCAGTTCTTC.

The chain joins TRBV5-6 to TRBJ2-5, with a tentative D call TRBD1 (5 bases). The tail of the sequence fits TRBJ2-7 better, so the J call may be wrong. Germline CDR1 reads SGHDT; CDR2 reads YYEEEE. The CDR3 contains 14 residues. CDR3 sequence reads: CASSLVAQAHEQYF. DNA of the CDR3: TGTGCCAGCAGCTTGGTGGCACAGGCCCACGAGCAGTACTTC.

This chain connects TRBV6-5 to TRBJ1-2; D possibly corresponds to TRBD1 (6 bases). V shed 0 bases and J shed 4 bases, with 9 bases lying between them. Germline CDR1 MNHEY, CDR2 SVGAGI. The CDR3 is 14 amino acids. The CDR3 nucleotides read TGTGCCAGCAGTTACTCGGGGACATTCTATGGCTACACCTTC. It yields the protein CASSYSGTFYGYTF.

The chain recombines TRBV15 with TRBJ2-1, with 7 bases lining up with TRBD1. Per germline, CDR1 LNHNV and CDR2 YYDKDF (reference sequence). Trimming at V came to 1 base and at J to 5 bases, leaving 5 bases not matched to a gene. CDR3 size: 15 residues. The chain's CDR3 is CATSRVTGAHNEQFF. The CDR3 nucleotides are TGTGCCACCAGCAGAGTCACAGGGGCGCACAATGAGCAGTTCTTC.

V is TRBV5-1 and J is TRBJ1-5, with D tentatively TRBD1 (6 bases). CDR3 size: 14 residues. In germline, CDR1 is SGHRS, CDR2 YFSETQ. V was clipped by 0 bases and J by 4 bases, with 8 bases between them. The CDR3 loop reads CASSLGTDNQPQHF. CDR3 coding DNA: TGCGCCAGCAGCTTGGGGACAGATAATCAGCCCCAGCATTTT.

The CDR3 coding sequence is TGTGCCAGCAGCCCCATGTCTGGGACTAGTGGGTACAATGAGCAGTTCTTC. Encoded protein: CASSPMSGTSGYNEQFF. The chain is built from TRBV9 and TRBJ2-1; 8 bases fit TRBD2. There are 17 residues in the CDR3. V dropped 4 bases and J dropped 4; count of bases not matched to a gene: 13. The germline CDR1 and CDR2 sequences are SGDLS and YYNGEE.